These 5 T cell receptor beta chains were all obtained from the same sample, sequenced in a study of early T cells in non-severe SARS-CoV-2 infection. In TCRdb, the 5' RACE reads were re-called with MiXCR into one record per CDR3 protein. The sample consists of about 110,000 distinct CDR3 sequences, around 10% of them appearing once. Material: whole blood. These receptors all stem from an adult who was a healthcare worker with PCR-confirmed SARS-CoV-2 infection or an uninfected control (not recorded which).

This clonotype was seen more than once but under ten times. V usage is TRBV5-1 and J usage is TRBJ1-4, with D maybe TRBD1 (5 bases). CDR1 SGHRS and CDR2 YFSETQ come from the germline V gene. This CDR3 is 14 amino acids long. V lost 4 bases and J 8 bases, leaving 15 bases between the germline ends. Here the CDR3 DNA reads TGCGCCAGCAGCAGCTCAGGGTTCGAAGAAAAACTGTTTTTT. Its protein product is CASSSSGFEEKLFF.

This clonotype appeared a few times. J is TRBJ1-1 and V is TRBV2; the D is unclear. The CDR3 has 12 residues. Germline V gene sequence: CDR1 SNHLY, CDR2 FYNNEI. Trimming took off 6 bases at V and 5 bases at J, with 10 bases between the two ends. CDR3 loop: CASRKSGTEAFF. CDR3 nucleotide sequence: TGTGCCAGCAGAAAGAGTGGGACTGAAGCTTTCTTT.

A few counts support this clonotype. V is TRBV19 and J is TRBJ1-5; TRBD1 might be the D (5 bases). CDR3 length: 17 residues. Germline V gene data show CDR1 as LNHDA and CDR2 as SQIVND (reference sequence). V was pared by 3 bases and J by 3 bases, with 18 bases between. The CDR3: CASSIDSIRYFNQPQHF. CDR3 in DNA: TGTGCCAGTAGTATTGACAGCATTCGCTACTTCAATCAGCCCCAGCATTTT.

The chain couples TRBV11-3 to TRBJ2-7; 7 bases are shared with TRBD2. CDR1 and CDR2 (germline): SGHNT, YENEEA. The CDR3 is made up of 16 amino acids. V lost 0 bases to trimming and J lost 0 bases; unmatched junction nucleotides: 5. The CDR3 DNA is TGTGCCAGCAGCTTAGATGCGTCTAGCGGCTCCTACGAGCAGTACTTC. It specifies CASSLDASSGSYEQYF.

The chain links TRBV6-1 to TRBJ2-7; 7 bases are shared with TRBD1. Per the germline V gene, CDR1 is MNHNS and CDR2 is SASEGT. Losses at the gene ends were 5 bases for V and 0 bases for J; bases not matched to a gene: 4. This CDR3 comprises 14 residues. As DNA, the CDR3 is TGTGCCAGCAGTACACAGGGGATCTCCTACGAGCAGTACTTC. It is translated as CASSTQGISYEQYF.